This T cell receptor beta chain was observed in a study of CD8 T cells in ankylosing spondylitis. Findings and limits, study-wide: Made up of about eight highly homologous variants, a TCR beta motif appeared characteristic of ankylosing spondylitis blood. Reportedly, disease-linked clones are significantly enriched in ankylosing spondylitis patients' matched synovial fluid.

The authors made TCR beta libraries by quantitative 5'-RACE with molecular barcodes. TCRdb recomputed calls from the 5' RACE reads with MiXCR, one row per CDR3 protein. The sample records 150,000 to 200,000 distinct CDR3 sequences, roughly 12% being singletons. With respect to this clonotype: Its antigen is as yet unknown.

The sequenced sample consisted of blood, either unsorted or a sorted T cell fraction (not recorded which). The clonotype originates from a male donor with ankylosing spondylitis or in good health (not recorded which).

The CDR3 loop is CASSDSPSGVYNEQFF. The CDR3 bases are TGTGCCAGCAGTGACTCCCCTAGCGGGGTATACAATGAGCAGTTCTTC. The chain uses TRBV6-4 and TRBJ2-1, with 9 bases that match TRBD2. The germline V gene has CDR1 MRHNA and CDR2 SNTAGT. Trimming removed 0 bases from V and 4 bases from J; junction bases left unmatched: 4. The CDR3 is 16 residues long.